Following are 16 T cell receptor beta chains from one sample sequenced in a study of T-cell memory formation after mild COVID-19. Using its own MiXCR run on the 5' RACE reads, TCRdb lists one record per CDR3 protein. Of about 610,000 distinct CDR3 sequences in the sample, around a sixth were seen once. Input material: PBMCs or a T cell subset sorted from them (not recorded which). These receptors were taken from an adult woman who had mild COVID-19 (a few samples of this study predate the infection). Cell type and time point are not known.

This clonotype was detected only a few times. The rearrangement uses TRBV25-1 and TRBJ1-6; no reliable D call. V lost 7 bases and J 10 bases, leaving 17 bases between the germline ends. Germline V lookup: CDR1 MGHDK, CDR2 SYGVNS. This CDR3 contains 14 residues. CDR3: CASTDPAWGSPLHF. Here the CDR3 DNA reads TGTGCCAGCACCGACCCCGCGTGGGGATCACCCCTCCACTTT.

V and J are TRBV11-2 and TRBJ2-2; D may correspond to TRBD1 or TRBD2 (5 bases each). Germline CDR1 and CDR2: SGHAT and FQNNGV. V lost 9 bases and J lost 6, with 20 bases in between. The CDR3 is 15 residues long. The CDR3 DNA reads TGTGCCAGTTCCCGCCAGGGTCGGGACGCCGGGGAGCTGTTTTTT. Translation: CASSRQGRDAGELFF.

This clonotype has only a few counts. The chain employs TRBV6-1 and TRBJ2-1; D gene unclear. Deletions cut 4 bases from V and 0 bases from J, with 13 bases between. The CDR3 sequence is 16 residues long. Germline values: CDR1 MNHNS, CDR2 SASEGT. The CDR3 sequence: CASSAAQRGSYNEQFF. The CDR3 bases are TGTGCCAGCAGTGCGGCCCAGAGAGGCTCCTACAATGAGCAGTTCTTC.

This clonotype was detected many times. In DNA, the CDR3 is TGTGCCAGCAGCTTTCAGGGGGATCAGCCCCAGCATTTT. This translates into CASSFQGDQPQHF. This chain joins TRBV7-9 and TRBJ1-5, with TRBD1 identical over 7 bases. The ends lost 3 bases at V and 5 bases at J; junction bases unmatched: 1. Germline assignment: CDR1 SEHNR and CDR2 FQNEAQ (reference sequence). The CDR3 loop spans 13 amino acids.

The rearrangement links TRBV4-2 to TRBJ2-2; 10 positions agree with TRBD2. With 5 bases clipped from V and 2 bases from J, the junction kept 11 bases outside the gene matches. The CDR3 totals 18 residues. Germline V gene sequence: CDR1 LGHNA, CDR2 YNFKEQ. The CDR3 loop reads CASSGRALAGFNTGELFF. In DNA form, the CDR3 reads TGTGCCAGCAGCGGAAGGGCACTAGCGGGATTTAACACCGGGGAGCTGTTTTTT.

The chain joins TRBV7-2 to TRBJ2-7, with 9 bases aligning to TRBD2. The CDR3 is 15 amino acids. With V trimmed by 1 base and J by 4 bases, 5 bases remained unmatched. Germline CDR1 and CDR2: SGHTA and FQGNSA. CDR3 region: CASSLGGGRAYEQYF. The CDR3 DNA reads as TGTGCCAGCAGCTTAGGTGGCGGGAGGGCTTACGAGCAGTACTTC.

This clonotype was seen repeatedly, ten times or more. The junction departs from germline at one end; a sequencing error may be responsible. This chain uses TRBV7-7 with TRBJ2-7; 9 nucleotides match TRBD1. Germline V gene sequence: CDR1 SSHAT, CDR2 FNYEAQ (reference sequence). This CDR3 is 15 amino acids long. The CDR3 reads CASSAGQGSSYEQYF. The CDR3 nucleotides read TGTGCTAGCAGCGCAGGACAGGGGAGCTCCTACGAGCAGTACTTC.

This clonotype was detected a few times. This chain uses TRBV29-1 with TRBJ2-7; 7 nucleotides line up with TRBD1. CDR3 length equals 14 residues. V gave up 1 base and J gave up 3 bases; unmatched junction bases: 6. CDR1 and CDR2 (germline): SQVTM, ANQGSEA. CDR3 bases: TGCAGCGTTGAAGGAGAGGCAGGGGGCTACGAGCAGTACTTC. This encodes CSVEGEAGGYEQYF.

At least ten counts were recorded for this clonotype. The chain has TRBV5-5 and TRBJ2-5; 7 bases are shared with TRBD1. CDR3 size: 14 residues. CDR1 is SGHKS, CDR2 YYEKEE, per germline (reference sequence). J lost 5 bases, V lost 0 bases, and 4 bases had no gene match. The CDR3: CASSLAGTEETQYF. The CDR3 DNA reads TGTGCCAGCAGCTTGGCAGGGACAGAGGAGACCCAGTACTTC. Variable domain in full (rest from reference TRBV5-5 and TRBJ2-5): DAGVTQSPTHLIKTRGQQVTLRCSPISGHKSVSWYQQVLGQGPQFIFQYYEKEERGRGNFPDRFSARQFPNYSSELNVNALLLGDSALYLCASSLAGTEETQYFGPGTRLLVL.

This clonotype was observed a few times. V and J are TRBV2 and TRBJ2-1; possibly TRBD2 for D (5 bases). Germline-derived CDR1 and CDR2 are SNHLY and FYNNEI. Trimming removed 4 bases from V and 8 bases from J, with 12 bases in between. This CDR3 region has 13 residues. The CDR3 region has the DNA TGTGCCAGCAGTGGGCGGGTCGGCGATGAGCAGTTCTTC. This gives the protein CASSGRVGDEQFF.

The J gene is TRBJ2-3, the V gene TRBV20-1, with 8 bases aligning to TRBD1. The CDR3 is 14 amino acids. Germline loops: CDR1 DFQATT, CDR2 SNEGSKA (reference sequence). The V and J ends lost 3 bases and 2 bases, in that order; junction bases with no gene match: 4. CDR3 region: CSARGQENTDTQYF. CDR3 sequence (DNA): TGCAGTGCTAGGGGACAGGAGAACACAGATACGCAGTATTTT.

There are a few counts of this clonotype. The J gene is TRBJ2-7, the V gene TRBV30; D may correspond to TRBD1 or TRBD2 (5 bases each). The V and J ends lost 0 bases and 5 bases respectively, with 11 bases between them. The V gene's germline CDR1 is GTSNPN and CDR2 SVGIG (reference sequence). This CDR3 is 13 amino acids long. CDR3 amino acids: CAWSVQAGDEQYF. The CDR3 nucleotides are TGTGCCTGGAGTGTACAGGCGGGCGACGAGCAGTACTTC.

A few counts support this clonotype. The V gene is TRBV6-2 or TRBV6-3, the J gene TRBJ1-1, with TRBD1 as a possible D gene (5 bases). The CDR3 is 16 residues long. V shed 7 bases and J shed 0 bases, with 18 bases lying between them. Looked up from germline, CDR1 is MNHEY and CDR2 is SVGEGT. CDR3 nucleotide sequence: TGTGCCAGCACCCCCGTACCTTTGGGGCTGAACACTGAAGCTTTCTTT. Translating it yields CASTPVPLGLNTEAFF.

This clonotype was seen more than once but under ten times. The chain uses TRBV6-6 and TRBJ1-2; the D is unclear. This CDR3 has 10 amino acids. Germline V CDR1 and CDR2: MNHNY, SVGAGI (reference sequence). The V end was cut by 7 bases, the J end by 6 bases, with 6 bases between. In nucleotides, the CDR3 is TGTGCCAGCATGGCGGATGGCTACACCTTC. The encoded protein is CASMADGYTF.

CDR3 protein: CATRGDDAGGYGYTF. The CDR3 nucleotides are TGTGCCACCCGGGGCGATGATGCAGGGGGATATGGCTACACCTTC. This chain connects TRBV10-3 to TRBJ1-2, with TRBD1 matching over 7 bases. The V gene's germline CDR1 is ENHRY and CDR2 SYGVKD. After removal of 10 bases from V and 5 bases from J, the junction contained 16 bases not matched to a gene. The CDR3 totals 15 residues.

This chain links TRBV7-8 with TRBJ2-1; TRBD2 agrees at 12 bases. Germline trimming cut 3 bases from V and 5 bases from J; bases unmatched to any gene: 5. This CDR3 region has 16 residues. The germline gives CDR1 SGHVS, CDR2 FQNEAQ. As DNA, the CDR3 is TGTGCCAGCAGCTTCCCTGGACTAGCGGGACACAATGAGCAGTTCTTC. This encodes CASSFPGLAGHNEQFF.